The sequence of this TCR beta chain was determined in a study of cytomegalovirus exposure and HLA in healthy donors (dated by TCRdb to between 2016 and 2019). About the study as a whole: In an earlier analysis of roughly 500 of the donors, 250 to 350 Gb of sequence data and 90 million to 120 million unique TCR beta sequences from 180 million or so T cells were reported. An early release covering roughly 600 HLA-typed donors comprised approximately 290 gigabases of sequencing data and 85 million to 100 million unique TCR sequences. The genetic ancestry cluster associated with self-reported Caucasian donors included 81% of the roughly 400 genotyped donors. The study aimed to test whether cataloging public T cell receptors could reveal signatures of past pathogen exposure. The study used immunosequencing to profile the T cell repertoires of approximately 630 subjects and linked those repertoires to cytomegalovirus serostatus. In addition to the first cohort of roughly 670 subjects, a separate validation cohort of 120 different subjects was used. The study combined high-throughput TCR immunosequencing, statistical association of individual TCRs with disease status, and machine learning to predict cytomegalovirus infection status. In a later analysis, previously published TCR beta repertoires from 666 donors were re-analyzed and high-resolution HLA genotyping was added so that TCR occurrence patterns could be studied. Rather than using new phenotypic data, the later analysis identified candidate immune exposures from TCR beta sequences and from how often those sequences occurred across donors. An earlier analysis of around 640 of the donors used high-throughput TCR beta sequencing to judge whether each TCR beta V gene segment behaved as functional or pseudogenic. Alongside the repertoire data, information on donor age, sex, ethnicity and CMV serostatus was compiled. Genome-wide SNP genotypes for about 65% of the roughly 670 donors were used in a later genetic analysis, which treated that subset as a discovery cohort. All discovery cohort repertoires had been generated using a single sequencing platform. Both class I and class II loci were covered by HLA typing, at four-digit resolution. The number of donors typed differed by locus, with roughly 620-630 for A, B, C, DRB1 and DQB1, roughly 550 for DQA1, 606 for DPA1, and over 400 for DPB1. Because of strong linkage in the cohort, four to six DR-DQ haplotypes were treated as single units for association and clustering. Among under 450 genotyped donors of the cohort, an average of around 240,000 unique TCR beta nucleotide sequences were sequenced per donor, around 20% of them non-productive.

Libraries were constructed by the immunoSEQ multiplex PCR assay. For the multiplex PCR, a mixture combining 60 forward primers for TCR Vbeta segments and 13 reverse primers for TCR Jbeta segments was used. A multiplex PCR assay on genomic DNA amplified the CDR3 region of rearranged TCR beta genes. On the Illumina HiSeq System, the amplified TCR beta libraries were sequenced as 87-base-pair reads. As for the authors' bioinformatics: Across the 666 repertoires, a later analysis counted tens of millions of unique TCR beta chains, some 11 million of which were shared by at least two donors. To remove PCR and sequencing errors, raw reads were error-corrected and collapsed into unique sequences using a nearest-neighbor algorithm that merged closely related sequences. V, D and J gene segments were assigned by aligning CDR3 sequences to IMGT reference sequences. For a sequence to be retained, a match of at least six nucleotides was required to both a V gene segment and a J gene segment. A rearrangement was called productive if the CDR3 had no stop codons and remained in frame with V and J, and every other rearrangement was called non-productive. Following IMGT convention, CDR3 was defined as the stretch from the second conserved V-encoded cysteine up to the conserved J-encoded phenylalanine. The earlier analysis of 587 of the donors excluded sequences that lacked an unambiguous match to a single V gene segment. In an earlier analysis of several hundred of the donors, V segments were called functional above 56.7% productive rearrangements and were called segregating when the between-donor standard deviation exceeded 5%. To diagnose cytomegalovirus status from the catalog of TCR beta chain sequences, a statistical classification framework was built. V and J gene assignment, in a later analysis, came from comparing TCR nucleotide sequences with IMGT/GENE-DB human TR gene sequences. A later analysis assigned CDR3 sequences and most-parsimonious VDJ recombination scenarios with the TCRdist pipeline. A later analysis defined each TCR beta chain by its CDR3 amino acid sequence plus V-gene family, and excluded reads lacking a unique V-gene family. A later analysis removed several hundred highly shared, low-generation-probability nucleotide sequences to deal with suspected cross-contamination and a sequencing artifact. In a later analysis, a clonal expansion index for each public chain was calculated from normalized within-repertoire ranks of inferred template counts. In a later analysis, generation probabilities were computed using a VDJ recombination model fitted to out-of-frame rearrangements, and the results were checked against IGoR. In a later analysis, hypergeometric tests were used to score TCR-TCR, TCR-HLA and TCR-CMV co-occurrence, with a repertoire-size bias correction applied to TCR pairs. False discovery rates were estimated in a later analysis by permuting HLA or CMV assignments 20 times. In a later analysis, co-occurring TCRs were grouped using DBSCAN, and TCRdist sequence similarity was added for clustering within HLA-allele-positive subsets. For co-occurrence clustering, repertoires with fewer than 30,000 or more than 120,000 public chains were excluded, along with roughly 5 repertoires with anomalous nucleotide sharing. Here the immuneACCESS table is served through TCRdb, limited to in-frame sequences with V and J called. Missing clones are a known gap in these copies; in checked studies unresolved V genes cover under half, and the rest lacks a known reason. That table supplies the V and J calls and clone size; D and trimming were determined from the DNA. In all, the sample holds 110,000 to 150,000 clones, and under 90% of those were seen once. The top ten constitute almost 2.5% of the sample.

The investigation overall reported the following: Assigning TCR associations to individual alleles was difficult when HLA alleles, especially DR and DQ, strongly co-occurred. Three of the identified cytomegalovirus-associated TCR beta chains were confirmed in vitro to be specific for cytomegalovirus antigens. Roughly uniform sequencing depth across donors was assumed in presence/absence analyses, although this assumption may not hold. Because HLA typing was unavailable for some donors at each locus, only the typed subset was used in association tests. Most TCR sequences were observed very rarely across donors, whereas some public TCRs were present in many individuals. The sequencing pipeline was judged likely to have produced a cluster of highly shared sequence variants as a technical artifact. In a later analysis, several top co-occurrence clusters were reported to appear linked to parvovirus B19, influenza, CMV and Epstein-Barr virus. Some IMGT-functional V segments, including TRBV6-2 and TRBV6-3, could not be distinguished by the 87-base-pair reads and were therefore excluded. The authors suggested that the approach could potentially be extended to other disease states and immunological phenotypes. The cohort was sequenced for TCR beta chains only, and without alpha or paired-chain data the features that could be detected were limited. In an earlier analysis of about 540 of the donors, most TCR beta V segments were observed in productive rearrangements about 87% or about 30% of the time, broadly matching IMGT annotations. Linkage disequilibrium might explain the correlated functional status among segregating V segments, but an unknown experimental factor could not be ruled out. In a later analysis, most CMV-associated TCR beta chains were found to appear HLA-restricted, with HLA associations seemingly driven largely by CMV exposure. A total of some 180 TCR beta chains were listed by the study as associated with cytomegalovirus. For the cohort, immune exposure information was limited to CMV serostatus. Over 15 rarely observed V segments, including chromosome 9 orphons, were excluded from the earlier analysis of approximately 500 of the donors because counts were too low. In both the original and validation cohorts, the classifier was reported to diagnose cytomegalovirus status with high specificity and sensitivity. In a later analysis, TCR association rates were found to vary across HLA loci, with the most associated TCRs seen for DRB1 alleles and the fewest for HLA-C alleles. According to a later genetic analysis, donors in an Asian-associated ancestry cluster had fewer N-insertions in productive TCRs than the approximately 650-donor mean. In a later genetic analysis, a missense DCLRE1C variant was associated with V-gene and J-gene trimming of TCR beta chains, and the association was replicated in an independent cohort. In a later analysis, 16,951 TCR beta sequences were associated with specific HLA alleles at a false discovery rate of 0.05. In a later analysis, HLA-associated TCR beta chains showed more clonal expansion and lower generation probabilities than non-associated chains that were equally common. A further reported finding was that TCR beta sequences accurately predicted the HLA-A and HLA-B alleles for most subjects in the first cohort.

In total, over 600 healthy bone marrow donors made up the cohort. Cohort members were all nominally healthy when sampled, although unrecorded immune exposures were likely present. The donor tested CMV seronegative, placing the donor among the roughly 400 seronegative members of the cohort. Every donor gave a peripheral blood sample, and the peripheral blood mononuclear cells from that sample were used for TCR beta sequencing. Genomic DNA extraction from the blood cell samples was performed with the Qiagen DNeasy Blood Extraction Kit. Reading the germline V gene (reference sequence) gives CDR1 SEHNR and CDR2 FQNEAQ. The CDR3 goes from the cysteine to the phenylalanine over 14 residues. This entry keeps only the CDR3 DNA: 42 bases, framed from base 1. V was cut back by 7 bases and J by 3 bases, leaving a gap of 14 bases between them. About this clone: The specificity of this receptor is unknown. No base qualities exist here, and no much larger clone lies one base off it.

The clonotype originates from a boy younger than 10 in good health and CMV-seronegative. The sample comprised PBMCs. The V gene is TRBV7-9 and the J gene is TRBJ2-3; the D gene remains uncertain. The CDR3 region: CASTERRRTDTQYF. The DNA sequence is TGTGCCAGCACCGAACGCCGCCGGACAGATACGCAGTATTTT.